The entry that follows covers one T cell receptor beta chain sequence. The data derive from a study of sequential checkpoint blockade in melanoma. Study information: Arm A got nivolumab then ipilimumab; arm B the reverse, 1:1.

Stated treatment: randomized to nivolumab then ipilimumab (arm A) or the reverse (arm B). Germline CDR1 is LNHDA and CDR2 is SQIVND (reference sequence). With 5 bases clipped from V and 3 bases from J, the junction kept 5 bases outside the gene matches. There are 14 residues in the CDR3. The method was immunoSEQ multiplex PCR; TCRdb's version includes in-frame clones alone and lacks a portion of them. The sample consists of about 5,600 clones, 30% to 35% of them appearing once. The sequence was collected from a human donor with melanoma. The rearrangement links TRBV19 to TRBJ1-1, with 8 bases lining up with TRBD1. This specimen consisted of tumor tissue (inferred from file names), obtained from a patient given nivolumab and ipilimumab in sequence. CDR3 in DNA: TGTGCCAGTAGTGGCAGGGGGCTCGACACTGAAGCTTTCTTT. It yields the protein CASSGRGLDTEAFF.